This T cell receptor delta chain appears in the sequencing data of a study of human gamma delta and Vdelta1 T cells. Germline values: CDR1 TSWWSYY, CDR2 QGS. Germline trimming cut 6 bases from V and 0 bases from J; bases unmatched to any gene: 12. The CDR3 contains 17 residues. TCRdb applied CATT to the PCR reads for clone calling. This repertoire shows 600 to 850 delta-chain clones, 6.5% to 9% found once; its top ten account for about nine tenths. The sample taken for sequencing was differentiated CD27- Vdelta1 gamma-delta T cells from blood. The sequence was obtained from a human donor in good health. The chain uses TRDV1 and TRDJ1; 8 positions match TRDD3. The CDR3 protein is CALGSPYWGPYTDKLIF. The CDR3 region has the DNA TGTGCTCTTGGCTCCCCCTACTGGGGGCCCTACACCGATAAACTCATCTTT.